This entry describes one T cell receptor beta chain. This sample is drawn from a study of OX40 agonist ivuxolimab in advanced cancers. Clones were read by immunoSEQ multiplex PCR, and TCRdb kept only the in-frame ones, dropping some. The table records approximately 77,000 clones, 75% to 90% of them present only once. This sample comprised CD4+ or CD8+ T cells sorted from blood, obtained in a trial of the OX40 agonist ivuxolimab. This clonotype was obtained from an adult with an advanced solid tumor such as melanoma, head and neck, liver or kidney cancer.

CDR3 bases: TGTGCCTCTCGAGCTAGCGGGAGGGACGAGCAGTACTTC. Amino acids: CASRASGRDEQYF. The chain has TRBV15 and TRBJ2-7; 12 bases are a match to TRBD2. Germline CDR1 is LNHNV and CDR2 is YYDKDF (reference sequence). V lost 11 bases and J lost 5; bases outside the gene matches: 7. This CDR3 comprises 13 residues.